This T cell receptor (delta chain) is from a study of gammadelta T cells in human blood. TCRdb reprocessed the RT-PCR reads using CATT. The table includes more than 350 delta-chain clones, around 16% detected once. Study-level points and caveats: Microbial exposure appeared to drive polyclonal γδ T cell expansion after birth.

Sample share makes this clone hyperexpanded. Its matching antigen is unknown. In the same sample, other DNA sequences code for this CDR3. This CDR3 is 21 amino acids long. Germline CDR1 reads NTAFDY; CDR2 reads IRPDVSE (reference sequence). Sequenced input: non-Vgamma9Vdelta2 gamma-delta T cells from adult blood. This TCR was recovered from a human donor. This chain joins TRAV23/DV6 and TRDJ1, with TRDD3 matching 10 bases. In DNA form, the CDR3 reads TGTGCTGTACACTCCTTCTCAAGTTACTGGGGGATTTCCCTGTACACCGATAAACTCATCTTT. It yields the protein CAVHSFSSYWGISLYTDKLIF.